This entry describes one TCR beta chain. Antigen specificity is unknown. TCRdb passed the reads through MiXCR, listing each CDR3 protein once. This sample carries hundreds of thousands of distinct CDR3 sequences, 25% to 30% of them seen once, and the ten largest clones take 20%. This sample was included in a study of T cell repertoires in cytomegalovirus infection. Overall study: Recently identified HLA-C-restricted CMV epitopes and well-studied HLA-B-restricted CMV epitopes were used by the study.

Study conclusions and caveats: Clonotypes of TCR beta that were HLA-C-restricted and CMV-specific dominated the ex vivo response.

The sequencing used cultured PBMCs, collected from culture after CMV antigen stimulation. The clonotype comes from a human donor in good health (CMV status not recorded). Some clones in this sample may be carry-over from other donors' samples.

CDR3 amino acids: CASSLGGGRMNTEAFF. CDR3 sequence (DNA): TGTGCCAGCAGCTTGGGGGGGGGACGGATGAACACTGAAGCTTTCTTT. This chain connects TRBV7-6 to TRBJ1-1; D perhaps matches TRBD1 (5 bases). Trimming cost V 3 bases and J 0 bases, with 14 bases left between them. CDR3 length: 16 residues. From germline, CDR1 is SGHVS and CDR2 FNYEAQ.